This T cell receptor beta chain was identified in a study of regulatory T cells in long-lasting Graves disease. This clonotype was picked up many times. Time point denoted: newly diagnosed GD, antithyroid drugs for less than 3 months. RNA isolated from PBMCs was used to make the TCR library. Germline CDR1 and CDR2: SNHLY and FYNNEI. The CDR3 has 14 residues. Trimming cost V 10 bases and J 3 bases; bases outside gene matches: 5. Construction of the TCR beta libraries employed iRepertoire HTBI primers in conjunction with Arm-PCR of CDR3 regions. TCRdb re-called the multiplex PCR reads through MiXCR, storing one row per CDR3 protein. The sample holds some 450,000 distinct CDR3 sequences, about 17% seen once. The same specimen was also included in a second study, on T cells in Graves' hyperthyroidism and ophthalmopathy. This second report adds: A model of 13 V-J pairs discriminated ophthalmopathy from stable hyperthyroidism. For ophthalmopathy, model prediction preceded onset by a median roughly 5.9 months.

The chain combines TRBV2 with TRBJ2-1, with 11 positions matching TRBD2. The source material was peripheral blood mononuclear cells (PBMCs), sampled at new diagnosis, from a patient treated with antithyroid drugs. The TCR was taken from a woman younger than 45 with Graves disease. CDR3 nucleotide sequence: TGTGCCAAAAGACTAGCGGGATTCTACAATGAGCAGTTCTTC. Protein sequence: CAKRLAGFYNEQFF.